This TCR beta chain emerged from a study of Ad26.COV2.S vaccination and SARS-CoV-2 variants. As for the study in general: Ad26.COV2.S arm of COV1001 included the donor. The study gave Ad26.COV2.S intramuscularly, once or twice 56 days apart. Findings of the study overall: People given the vaccine had a wider spike-specific TCR breadth than placebo recipients did.

In regard to this clone: As yet, its antigen is unknown.

The protocol was immunoSEQ multiplex PCR, while the TCRdb copy is restricted to in-frame clones and leaves out a portion. Among about 450,000 clones listed, 89% were seen once. Treatment of the sample: about 20 received Ad26.COV2.S at low or high dose, single or two shots; a few received placebo; per-sample allocation not given. Collection of samples fell on day 63 after the first vaccine or placebo injection. A Boston adult aged 18-55 years was the donor. This CDR3 has 15 residues. Germline CDR1 SGHTA, CDR2 FQGTGA. Trimming stripped 0 bases from V and 1 base from J, with 9 bases between. The sequence was collected from a person aged 18-65 years who received the Ad26.COV2.S COVID-19 vaccine or a placebo. The rearrangement uses TRBV7-3 and TRBJ2-5; D gene uncertain. This specimen consisted of peripheral blood, obtained in a trial of Ad26.COV2.S vaccine versus placebo. The CDR3 reads CASSLTANSQETQYF. The CDR3 nucleotides are TGTGCCAGCAGCTTAACAGCTAACTCCCAAGAGACCCAGTACTTC.